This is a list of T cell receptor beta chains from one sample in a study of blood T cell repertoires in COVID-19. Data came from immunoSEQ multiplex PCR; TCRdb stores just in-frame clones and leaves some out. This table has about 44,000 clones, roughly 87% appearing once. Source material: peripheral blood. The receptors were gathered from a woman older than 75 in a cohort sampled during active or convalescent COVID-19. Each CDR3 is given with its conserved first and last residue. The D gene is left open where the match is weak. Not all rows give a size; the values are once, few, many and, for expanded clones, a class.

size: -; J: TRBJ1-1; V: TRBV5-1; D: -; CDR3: CASSQGFQTEAFF; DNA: TGCGCCAGCTCACAGGGTTTTCAAACTGAAGCTTTCTTT
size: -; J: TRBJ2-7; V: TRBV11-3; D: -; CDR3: CASSLDPQVAYEQYF; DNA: TGTGCCAGCAGCTTAGACCCCCAGGTGGCCTACGAGCAGTACTTC
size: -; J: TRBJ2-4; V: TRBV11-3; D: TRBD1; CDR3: CASSTSRQGQNIQYF; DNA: TGTGCCAGCAGCACCTCTAGACAGGGACAAAACATTCAGTACTTC
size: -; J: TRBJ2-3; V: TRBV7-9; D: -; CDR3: CASSLQADTQYF; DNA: TGTGCCAGCAGCTTACAGGCAGATACGCAGTATTTT
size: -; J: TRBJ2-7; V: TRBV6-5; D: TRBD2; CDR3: CASSRRVGLEGEQYF; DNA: TGTGCCAGCAGTCGCCGAGTGGGACTAGAGGGCGAGCAGTACTTC
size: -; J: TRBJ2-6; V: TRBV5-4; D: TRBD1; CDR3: CASSREGQAAGANVLTF; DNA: TGTGCCAGCAGCAGAGAGGGACAGGCGGCTGGGGCCAACGTCCTGACTTTC
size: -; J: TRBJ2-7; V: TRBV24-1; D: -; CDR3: CATSVGGSEQYF; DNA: TGTGCCACCAGTGTAGGGGGAAGCGAGCAGTACTTC
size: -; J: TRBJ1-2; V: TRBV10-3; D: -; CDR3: CAISEGQGVYGYTF; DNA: TGTGCCATCAGTGAGGGGCAGGGTGTCTATGGCTACACCTTC
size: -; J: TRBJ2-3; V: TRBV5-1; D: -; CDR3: CASSLATSRTDTQYF; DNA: TGCGCCAGCAGCTTGGCCACTAGCCGGACAGATACGCAGTATTTT
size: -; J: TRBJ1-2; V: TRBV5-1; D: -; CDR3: CASSPDTYGYTF; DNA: TGCGCCAGCAGCCCGGACACCTATGGCTACACCTTC
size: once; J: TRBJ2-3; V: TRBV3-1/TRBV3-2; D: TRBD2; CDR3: CASSPGGVLSDTQYF; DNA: TGTGCCAGCAGCCCGGGGGGAGTCTTGTCAGATACGCAGTATTTT
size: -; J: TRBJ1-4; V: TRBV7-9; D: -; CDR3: CASRISATNEKLFF; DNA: TGTGCCAGCAGGATCAGTGCAACTAATGAAAAACTGTTTTTT
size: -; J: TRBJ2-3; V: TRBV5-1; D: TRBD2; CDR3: CASSLLLRLAESTDTQYF; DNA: TGCGCCAGCAGTCTCCTCCTACGGCTAGCGGAATCCACAGATACGCAGTATTTT
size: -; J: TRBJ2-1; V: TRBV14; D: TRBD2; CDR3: CASSQAIRRGAVYNEQFF; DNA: TGTGCCAGCAGCCAAGCGATACGGCGGGGGGCCGTTTACAATGAGCAGTTCTTC
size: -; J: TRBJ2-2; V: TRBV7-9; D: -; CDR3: CASSPRLVLNTGELFF; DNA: TGTGCCAGCAGCCCCCGACTAGTGCTGAACACCGGGGAGCTGTTTTTT
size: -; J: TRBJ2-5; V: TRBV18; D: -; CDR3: CASSPTAQETQYF; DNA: TGTGCCAGCTCACCGACAGCTCAAGAGACCCAGTACTTC
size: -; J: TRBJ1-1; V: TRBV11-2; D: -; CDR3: CASSLTLETEAFF; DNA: TGTGCCAGCAGCTTGACGCTAGAGACTGAAGCTTTCTTT
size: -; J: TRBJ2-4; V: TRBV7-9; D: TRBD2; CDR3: CASSLPGTGEGTKNIQYF; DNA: TGTGCCAGCAGCCTACCGGGCACGGGGGAGGGGACCAAAAACATTCAGTACTTC
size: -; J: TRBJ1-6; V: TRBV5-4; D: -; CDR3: CASSGGGGNSPLHF; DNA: TGTGCCAGCAGCGGTGGGGGGGGTAATTCACCCCTCCACTTT
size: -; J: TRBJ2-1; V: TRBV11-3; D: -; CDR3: CASSQAGVYHEQFF; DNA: TGTGCCAGCAGCCAAGCCGGGGTGTACCATGAGCAGTTCTTC
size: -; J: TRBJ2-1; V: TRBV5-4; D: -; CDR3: CASSSPRGAYNEQFF; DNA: TGTGCCAGCAGCTCCCCCAGGGGGGCCTACAATGAGCAGTTCTTC
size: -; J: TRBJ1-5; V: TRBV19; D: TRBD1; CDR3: CASSIQQGAVQPQHF; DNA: TGTGCCAGTAGTATTCAACAGGGGGCGGTTCAGCCCCAGCATTTT
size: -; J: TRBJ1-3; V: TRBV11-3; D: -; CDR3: CASSLRTQTGNTIYF; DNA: TGTGCCAGCAGCCTAAGGACACAGACTGGAAACACCATATATTTT
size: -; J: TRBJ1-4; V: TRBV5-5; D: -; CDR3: CASSSPGLTNEKLFF; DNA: TGTGCCAGCAGCTCTCCAGGGCTAACTAATGAAAAACTGTTTTTT
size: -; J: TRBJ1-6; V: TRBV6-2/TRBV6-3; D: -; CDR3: CASSYQDTYSPLHF; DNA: TGTGCCAGCAGTTATCAGGACACCTATTCACCCCTCCACTTT
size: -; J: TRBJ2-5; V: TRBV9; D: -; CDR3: CASSPSPVGETQYF; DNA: TGTGCCAGCAGCCCTAGTCCGGTTGGGGAGACCCAGTACTTC